This T cell receptor beta chain was identified during a study of shared clonotypes between healthy human individuals. CDR1 MNHEY and CDR2 SMNVEV come from the germline V gene (reference sequence). CDR3 length: 14 amino acids. The V end lost 2 bases, the J end lost 4 bases, and 8 bases lay between the germline ends. CD45RO-negative cells were positively selected for CCR7, leaving out terminally differentiated effector memory CD45RA+ cells. TCRdb's copy holds only in-frame clones and misses some; the assay was immunoSEQ multiplex PCR. The sample carries around 1,900,000 clones, approximately 92% recorded once. This clone was seen only once.

The chain joins TRBV27 to TRBJ2-2, with D possibly being TRBD1 (6 bases). The clonotype was recovered from a man younger than 35 in good health. Some clones in this sample may be carry-over from other donors' samples. The source material was naive CD8+ T cells from PBMCs. The CDR3 DNA is TGTGCCAGCAGTTTAAGACAGGTCACCGGGGAGCTGTTTTTT. Translating gives CASSLRQVTGELFF.